The rows below give T cell receptor beta chains drawn from one sample of a study of blood T cell repertoires in COVID-19. The data were produced by immunoSEQ multiplex PCR, yet TCRdb's version contains in-frame clones alone and is incomplete. The repertoire has 150,000 to 200,000 clones, approximately 84% of them found once; the top ten carry roughly 3%. Sequenced input: peripheral blood. The receptor set was obtained from a human donor with acute or convalescent COVID-19. The donor label of this sample is uncertain. Both conserved end residues are part of each CDR3. A D gene is named only where the DNA matches it firmly. The size of a clone is reported for some rows only, either as once, few or many, or as a class for expanded clones.

j_call,d_call,clone_size,v_call,cdr3_nt,cdr3_aa
TRBJ2-3,TRBD2,NA,TRBV7-3,TGTGCCAGCAGCTTAGCGGCCGGACTAGGGGATACGCAGTATTTT,CASSLAAGLGDTQYF
TRBJ2-3,NA,NA,TRBV6-5,TGTGCCAGCAGTCCCGGGAGGGGGCTGGGGGATACGCAGTATTTT,CASSPGRGLGDTQYF
TRBJ2-5,NA,NA,TRBV15,TGTGCCACCAGCAGAGATCGGTATGGAGATGTGACCCAGTACTTC,CATSRDRYGDVTQYF
TRBJ2-1,NA,NA,TRBV7-9,TGTGCCAGCCGGAGCGGGCAGGGGGGTGATGAGCAGTTCTTC,CASRSGQGGDEQFF
TRBJ2-1,TRBD2,NA,TRBV6-5,TGTGCCAGCAGACCTAGCGGGATGGGACCTGAGCAGTTCTTC,CASRPSGMGPEQFF
TRBJ2-1,TRBD2,NA,TRBV10-1,TGCGCCAGCAGTGAGTCCCGGCGGGGGGTCTACAATGAGCAGTTCTTC,CASSESRRGVYNEQFF
TRBJ1-6,NA,NA,TRBV30,TGTGCCTGGAGTCGGAGTCTAACCTTCAATAATTCACCCCTCCACTTT,CAWSRSLTFNNSPLHF
TRBJ2-7,NA,few,TRBV2,TGTGCCAGCAGTACAGGGCGTCTTTCCTACGAGCAGTACTTC,CASSTGRLSYEQYF
TRBJ1-5,NA,NA,TRBV18,TGTGCCAGCTCACTAGGAACTCCAGAGGGAAATCAGCCCCAGCATTTT,CASSLGTPEGNQPQHF
TRBJ2-3,NA,NA,TRBV6-1,TGTGCCAGCAGTGAAGGTCGGGGCACAGATACGCAGTATTTT,CASSEGRGTDTQYF
TRBJ1-5,TRBD1,NA,TRBV9,TGTGCCAGCAGCCCAAGACAGGGGAAGTATTTT,CASSPRQGKYF
TRBJ2-1,TRBD1,NA,TRBV9,TGTGCCAGCAGCGTTCGACAGGGGAGCTCTGTCAATGAGCAGTTCTTC,CASSVRQGSSVNEQFF
TRBJ2-1,TRBD2,NA,TRBV18,TGTGCCAGCTCACCCCGGACTAGCCCTTTTTCCAACAATGAGCAGTTCTTC,CASSPRTSPFSNNEQFF
TRBJ1-1,NA,NA,TRBV5-1,TGCGCCAGCAGCGCCGGACAGCCCCGGAACACTGAAGCTTTCTTT,CASSAGQPRNTEAFF
TRBJ1-6,NA,NA,TRBV5-6,TGTGCTAGCAGCGTGACAGGCCTAAATTCATCCCTCCACTTT,CASSVTGLNSSLHF
TRBJ2-7,NA,NA,TRBV19,TGTGCCAGTAGTATTGACGGCGGGGAGCAGTACTTC,CASSIDGGEQYF
TRBJ2-2,TRBD2,NA,TRBV28,TGTGCCAGCAGTTTCATCCTAGCGGGAGGAAAAACCGGGGAGCTGTTTTTT,CASSFILAGGKTGELFF
TRBJ2-3,TRBD2,many,TRBV30,TGTGCCTGGAGTGTCGGACTAGCGACAGATACGCAGTATTTT,CAWSVGLATDTQYF
TRBJ2-3,TRBD1,NA,TRBV19,TGTGCCAGTAGTATCTGGGACAGGAGCACAGATACGCAGTATTTT,CASSIWDRSTDTQYF
TRBJ2-7,TRBD2,once,TRBV28,TGTGCCAGCAGTTTGGGAGGGAGAGGAGCCTACGAGCAGTACTTC,CASSLGGRGAYEQYF
TRBJ1-2,NA,NA,TRBV21-1,TGTGCCAGCGCCTTAAACAGGGGGCCCTCCTATGGCTACACCTTC,CASALNRGPSYGYTF
TRBJ2-2,NA,NA,TRBV19,TGTGCCAGTAGGGATGGCGGCGGAGCAAACGGGGAGCTGTTTTTT,CASRDGGGANGELFF
TRBJ2-7,TRBD2,NA,TRBV2,TGTGCCAGCAGTGAGGGCGGGAGTCCATATTGGCAGTACTTC,CASSEGGSPYWQYF
TRBJ1-2,NA,once,TRBV5-1,TGCGCCAGCAGCCCGCAGGGCTCTAACTATGGCTACACCTTC,CASSPQGSNYGYTF
TRBJ2-5,TRBD1,NA,TRBV5-1,TGCGCCAGCAGCTTGGATCCCGGGACAGGGTCTACCCAGTACTTC,CASSLDPGTGSTQYF
TRBJ2-3,NA,NA,TRBV30,TGTGCCTCTCTCCTACAGGGAACTAGCACAGATACGCAGTATTTT,CASLLQGTSTDTQYF
TRBJ2-3,TRBD2,NA,TRBV5-6,TGTGCCAGCAGCTTGGCTAGCGGTTCCACAGATACGCAGTATTTT,CASSLASGSTDTQYF
TRBJ2-5,TRBD1,few,TRBV24-1,TGTGCCACCAGTGATTCATGGACAGGGGGCTCGATGGAGACCCAGTACTTC,CATSDSWTGGSMETQYF
TRBJ1-6,NA,NA,TRBV6-1,TGTGCCAGCAGTGCGAGGCCGATCCTTTATAATTCACCCCTCCACTTT,CASSARPILYNSPLHF
TRBJ2-2,TRBD2,NA,TRBV28,TGTGCCAGCAGGTTAGGCCCTAGACTAGCGGGGAACTTCGGGGAGCTGTTTTTT,CASRLGPRLAGNFGELFF
TRBJ2-5,NA,once,TRBV15,TGTGCCACCAGCAGAGAGATACAGGGGACCCAGTACTTC,CATSREIQGTQYF
TRBJ2-1,NA,NA,TRBV7-8,TGTGCCAGCAGCTCCGATATCCGGGAGCAGTTCTTC,CASSSDIREQFF
TRBJ2-5,NA,once,TRBV2,TGTGCCAGCACGCGGGGACCCTACCAAGAGACCCAGTACTTC,CASTRGPYQETQYF
TRBJ2-1,TRBD1,NA,TRBV6-5,TGTGCCGGCAACAGGGGCGGAAATGAGCAGTTCTTC,CAGNRGGNEQFF
TRBJ2-7,NA,NA,TRBV3-1/TRBV3-2,TGTGCCAGCAGCCAAAAGCAATGGGAGCAGTACTTC,CASSQKQWEQYF
TRBJ2-7,NA,NA,TRBV4-1,TGCGCCAGCAGCCATGGACAGTCCTACGAGCAGTACTTC,CASSHGQSYEQYF
TRBJ2-1,TRBD2,NA,TRBV27,TGTGCCAGCAGTACCCGGGAGGGACGTAATGAGCAGTTCTTC,CASSTREGRNEQFF
TRBJ2-5,NA,NA,TRBV4-1,TGCGCCAGCAGCCAAGTATTGGGACTGGGGGGGCAGACCCAGTACTTC,CASSQVLGLGGQTQYF
TRBJ2-1,TRBD1,NA,TRBV3-1/TRBV3-2,TGTGCCAGCAGCCATAGTGACAGGGGGCGGGGTGAGCAGTTCTTC,CASSHSDRGRGEQFF
TRBJ2-2,TRBD1,NA,TRBV7-3,TGTGCCAGCAGCTTGGCTACAGGGGGCGTCGGGGAGCTGTTTTTT,CASSLATGGVGELFF
TRBJ2-7,NA,NA,TRBV2,TGTGCCAGCAGTCCCCCAGCAGGGCAGTACTTC,CASSPPAGQYF
TRBJ1-2,NA,NA,TRBV3-1/TRBV3-2,TGTGCCAGCAGCCAGGGGGGGGGATATGGCTACACCTTC,CASSQGGGYGYTF
TRBJ2-4,NA,NA,TRBV7-3,TGTGCCAGCAGCTTAGGTGGAGGGGCCCCCAAAAACATTCAGTACTTC,CASSLGGGAPKNIQYF
TRBJ1-1,NA,NA,TRBV5-1,TGCGCCAGCAGCTTGGGTGGGGGCGAGGGAAATAGAGCTTTCTTT,CASSLGGGEGNRAFF
TRBJ1-1,NA,once,TRBV30,TGTGCCTGGGGGGGACACCAGAACACTGAAGCTTTCTTT,CAWGGHQNTEAFF
TRBJ2-2,NA,NA,TRBV6-5,TGTGCCAGCAGGGGCTCGTCGGTACCCGGGGAGCTGTTTTTT,CASRGSSVPGELFF
TRBJ2-3,NA,NA,TRBV6-1,TGTGCCAGCAGTGATACCCGCGGTGGTACGCAGTATTTT,CASSDTRGGTQYF
TRBJ2-7,TRBD2,NA,TRBV7-2,TGTGCCAGCAGCCGGGACTACGCCTACGAGCAGTACTTC,CASSRDYAYEQYF
TRBJ1-2,NA,NA,TRBV7-9,TGTGCCAGCAGCTTCGCCCAGGCGAGCTATGGCTACACCTTC,CASSFAQASYGYTF
TRBJ2-4,TRBD2,NA,TRBV30,TGTGCCTACTCTAACTCCGGGACTAGCGGGTCGGCCAAAAACATTCAGTACTTC,CAYSNSGTSGSAKNIQYF
TRBJ2-3,TRBD2,NA,TRBV6-5,TGTGCCAGCACTAGCGGGAGGGCGGGAGATACGCAGTATTTT,CASTSGRAGDTQYF
TRBJ2-1,TRBD1,NA,TRBV11-2,TGTGCCAGCAGCCTAACCGGACAGGTTCAGAGCAATGAGCAGTTCTTC,CASSLTGQVQSNEQFF
TRBJ1-6,TRBD1,NA,TRBV3-1/TRBV3-2,TGTGCCAGCAGGGGGACAGGCATAAATTCACCCCTCCACTTT,CASRGTGINSPLHF
TRBJ1-5,NA,once,TRBV7-2,TGTGCCAGCAGCTTAGGACTGACTCCCAATCAGCCCCAGCATTTT,CASSLGLTPNQPQHF
TRBJ1-4,NA,NA,TRBV5-1,TGCGCCAGCAGCCCCGATTGGCGGAATGAAAAACTGTTTTTT,CASSPDWRNEKLFF
TRBJ1-3,TRBD1,few,TRBV7-9,TGTGCCAGCAGCCCAAAAGACAGGGTTGGAAACACCATATATTTT,CASSPKDRVGNTIYF
TRBJ1-1,NA,few,TRBV5-1,TGCGCCAGCAGCCTCCTATTGAACACTGAAGCTTTCTTT,CASSLLLNTEAFF
TRBJ1-1,NA,NA,TRBV4-2,TGTGCCAGCAGCCAAGACAGGTCGACCGTGAACACTGAAGCTTTCTTT,CASSQDRSTVNTEAFF
TRBJ2-1,NA,NA,TRBV15,TGTGCCACCAGCAGTTGGACAGCAAAGGAGCTCAATGAGCAGTTCTTC,CATSSWTAKELNEQFF